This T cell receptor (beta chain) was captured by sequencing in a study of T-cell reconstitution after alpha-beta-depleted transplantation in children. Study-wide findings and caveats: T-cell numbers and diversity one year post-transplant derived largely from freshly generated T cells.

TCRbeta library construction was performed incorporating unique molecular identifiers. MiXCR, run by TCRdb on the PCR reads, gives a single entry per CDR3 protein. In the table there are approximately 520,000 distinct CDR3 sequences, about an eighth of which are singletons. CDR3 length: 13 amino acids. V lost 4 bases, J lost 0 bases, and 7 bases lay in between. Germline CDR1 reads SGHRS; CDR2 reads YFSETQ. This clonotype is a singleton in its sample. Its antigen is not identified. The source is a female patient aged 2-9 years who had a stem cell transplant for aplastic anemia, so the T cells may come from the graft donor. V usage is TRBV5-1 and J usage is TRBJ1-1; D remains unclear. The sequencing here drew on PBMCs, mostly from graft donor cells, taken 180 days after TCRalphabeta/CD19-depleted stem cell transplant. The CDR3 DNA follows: TGCGCCAGCAGCCCCATTGTGAACACTGAAGCTTTCTTT. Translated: CASSPIVNTEAFF.